The 20 T cell receptor beta chains reported below all come from one sample, sequenced in a study of response to subunit inactivated influenza vaccine. In TCRdb, the RT-PCR reads were re-called with MiXCR into one record per CDR3 protein. Found here are hundreds of thousands of distinct CDR3 sequences, approximately 15% of them singletons; the top ten hold less than 7%. Material: PBMCs from blood, obtained 14 days before vaccination. The receptors originated from a man aged 50-60 years who received an inactivated influenza vaccine.

This clonotype was seen ten or more times. This chain connects TRBV3-1 to TRBJ2-7; D could derive from TRBD1 or TRBD2 (5 bases each). CDR1 is LGHDT and CDR2 is YNNKEL in the germline V gene (reference sequence). This CDR3 contains 12 residues. Deletions cut 3 bases from V and 3 bases from J, with 6 bases between. CDR3 DNA sequence: TGTGCCAGCAGCCAGGGACGCTACGAGCAGTACTTC. It is translated as CASSQGRYEQYF.

The J gene is TRBJ2-6, the V gene TRBV28; TRBD1 matches 9 bases. The CDR3 has 16 amino acids. The ends lost 10 bases at V and 2 bases at J; junction bases unmatched: 9. The germline V gene encodes CDR1 MDHEN and CDR2 SYDVKM. CDR3 sequence: CATAGTGWAGANVLTF. In DNA form, the CDR3 reads TGTGCCACCGCCGGGACAGGGTGGGCTGGGGCCAACGTCCTGACTTTC.

The chain links TRBV4-2 to TRBJ1-4; 8 nucleotides line up with TRBD1. V dropped 2 bases and J dropped 15; count of bases not matched to a gene: 5. Germline assignment: CDR1 LGHNA and CDR2 YNFKEQ. CDR3 length: 12 residues. The DNA for the CDR3 is TGTGCCAGCAGCCAACAGCAGGGGGCGGTGTTTTTT. Its translation: CASSQQQGAVFF.

This clonotype was seen many times. The chain is built from TRBV4-3 and TRBJ1-2; D unclear. CDR1 and CDR2 (germline): LGHNA, YSLEER. The CDR3 runs to 15 residues. Trimming took 0 bases from V and 0 from J, leaving 8 bases between them. Here the CDR3 DNA reads TGCGCCAGCAGCCAAGATACAGCAACTAACTATGGCTACACCTTC. This gives the protein CASSQDTATNYGYTF.

The chain has TRBV7-3 and TRBJ2-2; TRBD1 matches 12 bases. This CDR3 is 16 amino acids long. Trimming at V came to 5 bases and at J to 4 bases, leaving 5 bases not matched to a gene. Germline V CDR1 and CDR2: SGHTA, FQGTGA. In nucleotides, the CDR3 is TGTGCCAGCAGCGCGGGACAGGGGGCAGGCACCGGGGAGCTGTTTTTT. This translates into CASSAGQGAGTGELFF. The variable domain in full, with the rest retrieved from reference TRBV7-3 and TRBJ2-2, is GAGVSQTPSNKVTEKGKYVELRCDPISGHTALYWYRQSLGQGPEFLIYFQGTGAADDSGLPNDRFFAVRPEGSVSTLKIQRTERGDSAVYLCASSAGQGAGTGELFFGEGSRLTVL.

The chain links TRBV29-1 to TRBJ2-7; D may be TRBD1 (5 bases). The CDR3 is 13 amino acids. Looked up from germline, CDR1 is SQVTM and CDR2 is ANQGSEA. V was pared by 5 bases and J by 3 bases, with 14 bases between. Here the CDR3 reads CSVRGYRSYEQYF. In DNA form, the CDR3 reads TGCAGCGTTCGTGGCTACAGGAGCTACGAGCAGTACTTC.

This clonotype was observed at least ten times. The J gene is TRBJ2-1, the V gene TRBV5-1, with 8 bases that match TRBD2. Germline V gene data show CDR1 as SGHRS and CDR2 as YFSETQ. V was pared by 0 bases and J by 4 bases, with 6 bases of the junction left unmatched. This CDR3 has 16 amino acids. The CDR3 reads CASSLVRGGQYNEQFF. Here the CDR3 DNA reads TGCGCCAGCAGCTTGGTCCGGGGGGGACAATACAATGAGCAGTTCTTC. Full variable domain (missing parts from reference TRBV5-1 and TRBJ2-1): KAGVTQTPRYLIKTRGQQVTLSCSPISGHRSVSWYQQTPGQGLQFLFEYFSETQRNKGNFPGRFSGRQFSNSRSEMNVSTLELGDSALYLCASSLVRGGQYNEQFFGPGTRLTVL.

The CDR3 loop is CASSSLAAGETQYF. The CDR3 nucleotides are TGTGCCAGCAGCTCACTAGCGGCCGGTGAGACCCAGTACTTC. This sequence joins TRBV7-2 and TRBJ2-5; 8 bases match TRBD2. Germline V gene lookup returns CDR1 SGHTA and CDR2 FQGNSA. The CDR3 totals 14 residues. Unmatched junction bases numbered 6, after V lost 4 bases and J lost 5 bases.

The chain joins TRBV29-1 to TRBJ2-7, with a tentative D call TRBD1 (5 bases). Between the trimmed V and J ends, which lost 4 bases and 3 bases, there was a span of 13 bases. CDR1 and CDR2 (germline): SQVTM, ANQGSEA. The CDR3 has 13 amino acids. This CDR3 is CSVGTRTYYEQYF. Written as DNA, the CDR3 is TGCAGCGTTGGGACACGAACTTACTACGAGCAGTACTTC.

There are a few counts of this clonotype. The gene calls are TRBV9 and TRBJ2-1; D assignment may be TRBD1 or TRBD2 (5 bases each). Germline V lookup: CDR1 SGDLS, CDR2 YYNGEE. This CDR3 region has 14 residues. The ends were cut back, 0 bases at V and 6 bases at J, with 10 bases in the middle. This CDR3 reads CASSVGPGTNEQFF. The CDR3 bases are TGTGCCAGCAGCGTAGGTCCGGGGACCAATGAGCAGTTCTTC.

This chain uses TRBV9 with TRBJ1-1; D gene unclear. The CDR3 loop spans 14 amino acids. V shed 3 bases and J shed 5 bases, with 14 bases lying between them. Germline CDR1 is SGDLS and CDR2 is YYNGEE. The CDR3: CASSATAKSTEAFF. The CDR3 DNA reads TGTGCCAGCAGCGCGACCGCCAAATCGACTGAAGCTTTCTTT.

V is TRBV5-1 and J is TRBJ2-1, with TRBD1 matching 9 bases. Germline V gene sequence: CDR1 SGHRS, CDR2 YFSETQ. The CDR3 is made up of 15 amino acids. After removal of 6 bases from V and 3 bases from J, the junction contained 7 bases not matched to a gene. CDR3 bases: TGCGCCAGCAACAGTGGGGACAGGGTCTACAATGAGCAGTTCTTC. This translates into CASNSGDRVYNEQFF.

This clonotype was counted between two and nine times. The rearrangement joins TRBV11-2 to TRBJ2-3, with D possibly being TRBD2 (7 bases). The V and J ends lost 5 bases and 7 bases respectively, with 22 bases between them. This CDR3 is built from 16 residues. The germline V gene has CDR1 SGHAT and CDR2 FQNNGV. Here the CDR3 DNA reads TGTGCCAGCAGCACCCCCGCGGGGACCGGGGGGCATACGCAGTATTTT. It is translated as CASSTPAGTGGHTQYF.

This clonotype was seen at least ten times. This chain uses TRBV5-1 with TRBJ2-7, with TRBD1 identical over 9 bases. V lost 2 bases and J lost 4; bases outside the gene matches: 4. The germline V gene encodes CDR1 SGHRS and CDR2 YFSETQ. The length of the CDR3 is 14 residues. CDR3 sequence (DNA): TGCGCCAGCAGCTTCGGGACAGGGACGTACGAGCAGTACTTC. Amino acids: CASSFGTGTYEQYF.

This chain connects TRBV3-1 to TRBJ1-2, with D uncertain. The CDR3 contains 18 residues. Trimming removed 3 bases from V and 7 bases from J, with 27 bases in between. In germline, CDR1 is LGHDT, CDR2 YNNKEL (reference sequence). The chain's CDR3 is CASSQRNRATFFSGGYTF. CDR3 coding DNA: TGTGCCAGCAGCCAGAGAAACCGGGCCACTTTCTTCTCCGGTGGCTACACCTTC.

This chain links TRBV4-1 with TRBJ2-7; 7 bases agree with TRBD1. Germline V lookup: CDR1 MGHRA, CDR2 YSYEKL. The CDR3 loop spans 17 amino acids. Trimming cost V 0 bases and J 0 bases; bases outside gene matches: 8. The CDR3 DNA reads as TGCGCCAGCAGCCAAGATTCGGGGACAGCTCACTCCTACGAGCAGTACTTC. It translates to CASSQDSGTAHSYEQYF.

The table lists this clonotype with a few counts. The chain joins TRBV12-3 or TRBV12-4 to TRBJ2-2; maybe TRBD2 (5 bases). Trimming stripped 0 bases from V and 6 bases from J, with 8 bases between. The CDR3 sequence is 14 residues long. This CDR3 reads CASSLAEGSGELFF. CDR3 DNA: TGTGCCAGCAGTTTAGCCGAGGGTTCCGGGGAGCTGTTTTTT.

This sequence joins TRBV14 and TRBJ2-5; maybe TRBD1 (5 bases). The germline gives CDR1 SGHDN, CDR2 FVKESK. The V end was cut by 2 bases, the J end by 2 bases, with 9 bases between. The length of the CDR3 is 14 residues. CDR3 DNA sequence: TGTGCCAGCAGCCAACTGGGGCAGCAAGAGACCCAGTACTTC. It translates to CASSQLGQQETQYF.

The chain is built from TRBV24-1 and TRBJ2-2, with D perhaps TRBD1 (6 bases). Germline V CDR1 and CDR2: KGHDR, SFDVKD. CDR3 length: 15 residues. Trimming removed 5 bases at V and 5 bases at J, with 14 bases between. The DNA of the CDR3 is TGTGCCACCAGTGGTACAGGGACGGCGACCGGGGAGCTGTTTTTT. It yields the protein CATSGTGTATGELFF.

V gene TRBV29-1 combines with J gene TRBJ1-3; no clear D gene. Germline V gene sequence: CDR1 SQVTM, CDR2 ANQGSEA. This CDR3 is 14 amino acids long. V lost 7 bases and J 0 bases, leaving 13 bases between the germline ends. This CDR3 reads CSAAKPSSGNTIYF. CDR3 bases: TGCAGCGCAGCCAAACCTAGCTCTGGAAACACCATATATTTT.